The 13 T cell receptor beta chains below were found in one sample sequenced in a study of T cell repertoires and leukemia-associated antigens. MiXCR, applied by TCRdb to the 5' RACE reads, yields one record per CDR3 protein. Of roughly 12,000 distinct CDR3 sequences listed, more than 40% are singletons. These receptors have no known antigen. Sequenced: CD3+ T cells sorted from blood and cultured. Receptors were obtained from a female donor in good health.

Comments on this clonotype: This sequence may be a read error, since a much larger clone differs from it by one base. The chain's CDR3 is CASSALGQGNTGELFF. CDR3 DNA sequence: TGTGCCAGCAGCGCCCTGGGACAGGGTAACACCGGGGAGCTGTTTTTT. The rearrangement uses TRBV5-6 and TRBJ2-2, with 9 bases that match TRBD1. This CDR3 has 16 residues. Trimming removed 4 bases from V and 2 bases from J; junction bases left unmatched: 6. CDR1 SGHDT and CDR2 YYEEEE come from the germline V gene.

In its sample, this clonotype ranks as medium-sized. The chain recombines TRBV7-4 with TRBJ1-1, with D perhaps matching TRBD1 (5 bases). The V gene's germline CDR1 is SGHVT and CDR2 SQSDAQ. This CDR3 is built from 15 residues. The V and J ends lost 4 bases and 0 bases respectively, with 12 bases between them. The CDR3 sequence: CASSSDTIMNTEAFF. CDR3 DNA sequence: TGTGCCAGCAGCTCGGACACTATAATGAACACTGAAGCTTTCTTT.

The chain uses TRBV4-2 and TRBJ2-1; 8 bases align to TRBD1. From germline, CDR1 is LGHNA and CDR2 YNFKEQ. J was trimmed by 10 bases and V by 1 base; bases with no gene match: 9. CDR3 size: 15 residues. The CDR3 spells CASSQAETGVVEQFF. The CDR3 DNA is TGTGCCAGCAGCCAAGCGGAGACAGGGGTCGTCGAGCAGTTCTTC.

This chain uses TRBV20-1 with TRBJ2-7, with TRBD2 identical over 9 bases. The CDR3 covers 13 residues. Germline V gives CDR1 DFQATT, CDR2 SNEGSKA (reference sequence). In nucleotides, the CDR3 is TGCACCGCAGGTGGTAGCGGGAGTATCGAGCAGTACTTC. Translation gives CTAGGSGSIEQYF.

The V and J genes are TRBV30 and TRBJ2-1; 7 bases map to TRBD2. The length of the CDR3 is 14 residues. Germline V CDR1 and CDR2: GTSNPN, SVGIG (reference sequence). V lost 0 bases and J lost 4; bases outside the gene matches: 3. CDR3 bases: TGTGCCTGGAGTGTCACGGGAGGATACAATGAGCAGTTCTTC. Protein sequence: CAWSVTGGYNEQFF.

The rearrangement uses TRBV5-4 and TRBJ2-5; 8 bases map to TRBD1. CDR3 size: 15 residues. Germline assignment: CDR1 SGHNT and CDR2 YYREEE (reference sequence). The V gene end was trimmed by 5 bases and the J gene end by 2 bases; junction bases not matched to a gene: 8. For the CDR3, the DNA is TGTGCCAGCAGGTCGGACAGGGATCATCAAGAGACCCAGTACTTC. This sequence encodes CASRSDRDHQETQYF.

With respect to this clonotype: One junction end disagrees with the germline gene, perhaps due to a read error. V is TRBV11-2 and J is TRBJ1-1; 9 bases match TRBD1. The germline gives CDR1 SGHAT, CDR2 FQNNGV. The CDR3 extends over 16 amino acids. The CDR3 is CASDSSGTGLNTDAFF. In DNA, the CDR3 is TGTGCCAGCGACTCCTCCGGGACAGGGCTGAACACTGATGCTTTCTTT. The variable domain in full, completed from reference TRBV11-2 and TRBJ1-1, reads EAGVAQSPRYKIIEKRQSVAFWCNPISGHATLYWYQQILGQGPKLLIQFQNNGVVDDSQLPKDRFSAERLKGVDSTLKIQPAKLEDSAVYLCASDSSGTGLNTDAFFGQGTRLTVV.

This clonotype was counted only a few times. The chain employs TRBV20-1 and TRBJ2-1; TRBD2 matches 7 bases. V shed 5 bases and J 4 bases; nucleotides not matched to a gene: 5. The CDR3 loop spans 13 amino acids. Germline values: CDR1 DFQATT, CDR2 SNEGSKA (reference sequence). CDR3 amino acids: CSAPQREYNEQFF. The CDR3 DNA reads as TGCAGTGCTCCTCAGCGGGAATACAATGAGCAGTTCTTC.

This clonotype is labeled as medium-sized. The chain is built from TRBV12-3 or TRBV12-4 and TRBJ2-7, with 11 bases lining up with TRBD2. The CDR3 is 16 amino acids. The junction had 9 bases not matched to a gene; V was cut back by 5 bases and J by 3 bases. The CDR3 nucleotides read TGTGCCAGCAGTGGCGCAGGGACTAGCGGAAACTACGAGCAGTACTTC. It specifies CASSGAGTSGNYEQYF.

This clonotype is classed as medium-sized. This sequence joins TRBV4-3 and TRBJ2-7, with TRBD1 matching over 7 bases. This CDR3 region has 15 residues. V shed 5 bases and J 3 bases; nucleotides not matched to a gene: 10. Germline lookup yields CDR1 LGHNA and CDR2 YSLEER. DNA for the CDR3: TGCGCCAGCAGCTACCAAAGGGGGCAAGGCTACGAGCAGTACTTC. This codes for CASSYQRGQGYEQYF.

CDR3 DNA: TGTGCCAGTAGTATTATCTTTTCCTACAATGAGCAGTTCTTC. This codes for CASSIIFSYNEQFF. V gene TRBV19 combines with J gene TRBJ2-1; D is uncertain. Trimming stripped 3 bases from V and 1 base from J, with 7 bases between. The CDR3 runs 14 residues. Germline CDR1 and CDR2: LNHDA and SQIVND (reference sequence).

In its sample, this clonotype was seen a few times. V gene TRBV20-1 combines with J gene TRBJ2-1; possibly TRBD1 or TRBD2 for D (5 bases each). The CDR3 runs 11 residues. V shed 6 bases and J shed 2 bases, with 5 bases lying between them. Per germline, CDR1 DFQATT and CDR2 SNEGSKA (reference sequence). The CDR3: CSAGPYNEQFF. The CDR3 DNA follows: TGCAGTGCGGGACCCTACAATGAGCAGTTCTTC.

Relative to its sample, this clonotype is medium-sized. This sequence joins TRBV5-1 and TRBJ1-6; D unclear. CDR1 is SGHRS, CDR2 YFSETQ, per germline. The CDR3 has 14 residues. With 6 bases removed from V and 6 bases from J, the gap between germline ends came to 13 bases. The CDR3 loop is CASTEGPGNSPLHF. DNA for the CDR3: TGCGCCAGCACCGAAGGGCCCGGTAATTCACCCCTCCACTTT.